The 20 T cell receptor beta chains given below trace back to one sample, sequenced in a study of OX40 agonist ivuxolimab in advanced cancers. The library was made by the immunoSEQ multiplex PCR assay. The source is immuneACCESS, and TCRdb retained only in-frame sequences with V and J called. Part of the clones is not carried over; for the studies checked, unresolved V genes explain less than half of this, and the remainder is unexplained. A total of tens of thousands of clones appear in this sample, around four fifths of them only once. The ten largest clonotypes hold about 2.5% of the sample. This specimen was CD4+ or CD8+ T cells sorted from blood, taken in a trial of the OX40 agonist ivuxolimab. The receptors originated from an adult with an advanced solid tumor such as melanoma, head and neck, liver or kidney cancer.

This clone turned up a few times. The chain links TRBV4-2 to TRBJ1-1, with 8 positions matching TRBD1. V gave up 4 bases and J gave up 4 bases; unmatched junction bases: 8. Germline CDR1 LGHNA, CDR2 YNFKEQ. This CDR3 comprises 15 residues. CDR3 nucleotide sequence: TGTGCCAGCAGCCGAGAGACAGGGGTTGGCACTGAAGCTTTCTTT. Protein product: CASSRETGVGTEAFF.

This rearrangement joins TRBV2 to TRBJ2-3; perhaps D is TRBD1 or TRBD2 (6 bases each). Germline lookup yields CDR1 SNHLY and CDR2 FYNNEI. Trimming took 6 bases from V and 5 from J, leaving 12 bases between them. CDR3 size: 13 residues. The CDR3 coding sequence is TGTGCCAGCAGCAAAGGGGGGCGAGATACGCAGTATTTT. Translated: CASSKGGRDTQYF.

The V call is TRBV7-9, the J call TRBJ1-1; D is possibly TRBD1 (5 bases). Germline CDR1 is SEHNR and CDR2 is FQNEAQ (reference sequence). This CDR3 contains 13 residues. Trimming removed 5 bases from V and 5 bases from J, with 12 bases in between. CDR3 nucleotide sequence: TGTGCCAGCAGCCCCCAGGGAGGGACTGAAGCTTTCTTT. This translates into CASSPQGGTEAFF.

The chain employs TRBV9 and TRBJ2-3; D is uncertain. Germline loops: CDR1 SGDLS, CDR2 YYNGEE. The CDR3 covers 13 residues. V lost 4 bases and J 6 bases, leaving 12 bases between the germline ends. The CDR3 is CASSPWGGDTQYF. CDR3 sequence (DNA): TGTGCCAGCAGCCCCTGGGGTGGCGATACGCAGTATTTT.

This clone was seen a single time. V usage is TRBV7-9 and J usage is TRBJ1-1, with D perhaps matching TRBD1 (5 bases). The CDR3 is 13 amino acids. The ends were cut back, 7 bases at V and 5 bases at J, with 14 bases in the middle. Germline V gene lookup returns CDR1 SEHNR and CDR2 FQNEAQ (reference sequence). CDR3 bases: TGTGCCAGCAAGTTGCAGGGTTTTACTGAAGCTTTCTTT. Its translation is CASKLQGFTEAFF. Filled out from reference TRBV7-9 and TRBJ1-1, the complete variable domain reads DTGVSQNPRHKITKRGQNVTFRCDPISEHNRLYWYRQTLGQGPEFLTYFQNEAQLEKSRLLSDRFSAERPKGSFSTLEIQRTEQGDSAMYLCASKLQGFTEAFFGQGTRLTVV.

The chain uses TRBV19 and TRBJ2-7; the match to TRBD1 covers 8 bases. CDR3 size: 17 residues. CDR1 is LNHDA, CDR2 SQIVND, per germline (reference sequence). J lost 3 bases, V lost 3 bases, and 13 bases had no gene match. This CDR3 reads CASSIRDPGQGVYEQYF. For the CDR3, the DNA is TGTGCCAGTAGTATCCGTGACCCTGGACAGGGTGTCTACGAGCAGTACTTC.

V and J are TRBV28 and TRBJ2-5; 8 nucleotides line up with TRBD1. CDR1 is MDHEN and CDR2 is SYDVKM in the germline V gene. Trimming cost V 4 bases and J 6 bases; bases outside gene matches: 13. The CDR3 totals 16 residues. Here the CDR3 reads CASSSLPGQALKTQYF. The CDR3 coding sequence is TGTGCCAGCAGTTCATTACCGGGACAGGCATTGAAGACCCAGTACTTC.

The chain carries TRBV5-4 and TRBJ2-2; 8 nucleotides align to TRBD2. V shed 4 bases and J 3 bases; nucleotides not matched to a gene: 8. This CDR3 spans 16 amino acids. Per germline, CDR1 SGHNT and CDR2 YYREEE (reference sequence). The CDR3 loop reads CASSALLAADTGELFF. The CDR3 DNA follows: TGTGCCAGCAGCGCTCTACTAGCGGCCGACACCGGGGAGCTGTTTTTT.

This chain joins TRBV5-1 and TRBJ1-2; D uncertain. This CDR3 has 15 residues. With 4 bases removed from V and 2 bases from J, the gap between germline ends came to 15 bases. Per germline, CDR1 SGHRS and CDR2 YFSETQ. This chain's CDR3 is CASSASWTENYGYTF. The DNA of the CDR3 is TGCGCCAGCAGCGCCTCCTGGACGGAGAACTATGGCTACACCTTC.

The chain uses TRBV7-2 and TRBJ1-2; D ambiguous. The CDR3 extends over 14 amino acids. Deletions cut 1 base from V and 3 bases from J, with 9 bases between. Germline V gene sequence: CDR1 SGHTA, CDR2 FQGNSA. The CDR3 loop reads CASSLGSPDYGYTF. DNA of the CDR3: TGTGCCAGCAGCTTAGGTAGTCCCGACTATGGCTACACCTTC.

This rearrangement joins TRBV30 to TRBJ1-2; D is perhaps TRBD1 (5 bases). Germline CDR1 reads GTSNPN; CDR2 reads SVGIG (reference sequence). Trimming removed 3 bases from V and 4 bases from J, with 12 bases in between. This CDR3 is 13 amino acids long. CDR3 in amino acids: CAWSTGGGYGYTF. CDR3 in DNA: TGTGCCTGGAGCACCGGGGGGGGCTATGGCTACACCTTC.

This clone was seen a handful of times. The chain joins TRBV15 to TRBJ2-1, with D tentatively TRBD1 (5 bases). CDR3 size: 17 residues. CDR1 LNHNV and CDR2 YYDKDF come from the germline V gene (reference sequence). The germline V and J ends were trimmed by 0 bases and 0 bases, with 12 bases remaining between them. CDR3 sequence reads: CATSREEQESSYNEQFF. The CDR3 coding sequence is TGTGCCACCAGCAGAGAAGAACAGGAAAGCTCCTACAATGAGCAGTTCTTC.

CDR3 coding DNA: TGTGCCAGCTCTCGGACAGAAGATAGCTATGGCTACACCTTC. Translation: CASSRTEDSYGYTF. The chain combines TRBV18 with TRBJ1-2, with a possible D match to TRBD1 (6 bases). This CDR3 has 14 amino acids. Germline CDR1 reads KGHSH; CDR2 reads LQKENI. V lost 6 bases and J lost 4, with 15 bases in between.

The CDR3 here is CASSLRGGLNTDTQYF. As DNA, the CDR3 is TGTGCCAGCAGCTTGCGGGGGGGCCTAAACACAGATACGCAGTATTTT. The chain has TRBV4-2 and TRBJ2-3; TRBD2 aligns across 9 bases. This CDR3 has 16 amino acids. V lost 5 bases, J lost 2 bases, and 8 bases stayed unmatched. CDR1 and CDR2 from the germline V gene are LGHNA and YNFKEQ.

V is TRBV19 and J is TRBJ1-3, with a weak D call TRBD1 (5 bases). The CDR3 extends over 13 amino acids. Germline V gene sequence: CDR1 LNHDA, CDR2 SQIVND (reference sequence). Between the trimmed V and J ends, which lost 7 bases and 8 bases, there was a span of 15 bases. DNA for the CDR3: TGTGCCAGTACCCCGGCAGGGTTGGACACCATATATTTT. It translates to CASTPAGLDTIYF.

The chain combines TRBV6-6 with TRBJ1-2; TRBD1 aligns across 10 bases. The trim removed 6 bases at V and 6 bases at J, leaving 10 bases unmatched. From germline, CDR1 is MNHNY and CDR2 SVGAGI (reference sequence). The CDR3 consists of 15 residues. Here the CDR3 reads CASSHSPGTGDGYTF. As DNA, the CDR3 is TGTGCCAGCAGCCACTCTCCCGGGACAGGGGATGGCTACACCTTC.

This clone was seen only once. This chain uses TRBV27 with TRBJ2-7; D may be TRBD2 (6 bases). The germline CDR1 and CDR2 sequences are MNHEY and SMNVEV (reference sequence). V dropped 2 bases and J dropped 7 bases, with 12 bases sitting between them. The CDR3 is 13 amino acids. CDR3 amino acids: CASSLRRGGEQYF. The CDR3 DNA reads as TGTGCCAGCAGTTTAAGGAGGGGAGGTGAGCAGTACTTC.

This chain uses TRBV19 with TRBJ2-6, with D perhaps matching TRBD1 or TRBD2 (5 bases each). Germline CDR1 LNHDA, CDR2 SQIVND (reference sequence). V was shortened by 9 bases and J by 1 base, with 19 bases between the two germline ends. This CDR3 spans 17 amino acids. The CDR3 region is CARSGTLGVSGANVLTF. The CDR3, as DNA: TGTGCCAGGTCGGGAACCCTAGGGGTATCTGGGGCCAACGTCCTGACTTTC.

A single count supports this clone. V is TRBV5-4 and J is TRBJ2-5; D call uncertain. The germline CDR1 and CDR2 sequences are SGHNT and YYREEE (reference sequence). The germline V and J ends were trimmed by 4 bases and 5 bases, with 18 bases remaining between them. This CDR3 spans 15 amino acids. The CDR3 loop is CASSQYSAPSETQYF. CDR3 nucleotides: TGTGCCAGCAGCCAATACTCCGCCCCGTCGGAGACCCAGTACTTC. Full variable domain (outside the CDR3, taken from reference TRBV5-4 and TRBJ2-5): ETGVTQSPTHLIKTRGQQVTLRCSSQSGHNTVSWYQQALGQGPQFIFQYYREEENGRGNFPPRFSGLQFPNYSSELNVNALELDDSALYLCASSQYSAPSETQYFGPGTRLLVL.

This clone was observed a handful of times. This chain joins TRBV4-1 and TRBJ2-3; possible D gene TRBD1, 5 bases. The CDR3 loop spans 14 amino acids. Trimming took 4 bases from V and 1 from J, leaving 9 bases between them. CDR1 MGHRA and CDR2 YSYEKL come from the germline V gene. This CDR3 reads CASSLGAGTDTQYF. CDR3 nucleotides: TGCGCCAGCAGCCTTGGGGCCGGCACAGATACGCAGTATTTT.